This record concerns one T cell receptor (beta chain) sequence. The record originates from a study of blood T cells in healthy people across ages. This CDR3 is built from 16 residues. V lost 5 bases and J lost 6, with 19 bases in between. Germline CDR1 KGHDR, CDR2 SFDVKD. The authors ran a second PCR of roughly 6 to 12 cycles using a sample-barcoded 5' primer and a J-beta primer mix. TCRdb recomputed calls from the 5' RACE reads with MiXCR, one row per CDR3 protein. The table includes roughly 500,000 distinct CDR3 sequences, 27% detected once. Sequencing used blood. The clonotype comes from a woman aged 70-85 years in good health. The rearrangement links TRBV24-1 to TRBJ2-1; D may be TRBD2 (6 bases). In DNA, the CDR3 is TGTGCCACCAGTGCCCCCAAAGGAGGGGTCTTCAATGAGCAGTTCTTC. It yields the protein CATSAPKGGVFNEQFF.